The 6 T cell receptor beta chains below come from one sample, sequenced in a study of blood T cell repertoires in COVID-19. Sequencing used immunoSEQ multiplex PCR; TCRdb keeps in-frame clones, though not all of them. The repertoire holds over 300,000 clones, with about four fifths as singletons. Sequenced input: peripheral blood. The receptors derive from a woman in her forties or fifties with acute or convalescent COVID-19.

This clone was detected only a few times. V gene TRBV9 combines with J gene TRBJ1-2, with D maybe TRBD1 (6 bases). The CDR3 is made up of 13 amino acids. V lost 4 bases, J lost 8 bases, and 15 bases lay in between. The germline gives CDR1 SGDLS, CDR2 YYNGEE. The CDR3 DNA reads as TGTGCCAGCAGCTTAGAAGGGGGGGTAGGCTACACCTTC. Translating it yields CASSLEGGVGYTF.

This chain joins TRBV19 and TRBJ1-5; D perhaps matches TRBD1 (6 bases). CDR3 length: 15 amino acids. CDR1 LNHDA and CDR2 SQIVND come from the germline V gene (reference sequence). V was clipped by 5 bases and J by 0 bases, with 11 bases between them. This CDR3 is CASSSGDYSNQPQHF. The CDR3 coding sequence is TGTGCCAGTAGTTCAGGGGATTATAGCAATCAGCCCCAGCATTTT.

The rearrangement links TRBV5-1 to TRBJ2-1; TRBD1 agrees at 7 bases. Unmatched junction bases numbered 15, after V lost 3 bases and J lost 9 bases. From germline, CDR1 is SGHRS and CDR2 YFSETQ. CDR3 length: 16 amino acids. This CDR3 reads CASSSQPRQGEGEQFF. In nucleotides, the CDR3 is TGCGCCAGCAGCTCCCAGCCGAGACAGGGAGAGGGTGAGCAGTTCTTC.

A single count supports this clone. The chain uses TRBV11-3 and TRBJ1-1, with TRBD1 as a possible D gene (5 bases). CDR3 length equals 13 residues. Trimming removed 5 bases from V and 2 bases from J, with 9 bases in between. Per the germline V gene, CDR1 is SGHNT and CDR2 is YENEEA. The DNA for the CDR3 is TGTGCCAGCAGCCCCCAGGGAAACACTGAAGCTTTCTTT. It encodes CASSPQGNTEAFF. Drawing the rest from reference TRBV11-3 and TRBJ1-1, the complete variable domain is EAGVVQSPRYKIIEKKQPVAFWCNPISGHNTLYWYLQNLGQGPELLIRYENEEAVDDSQLPKDRFSAERLKGVDSTLKIQPAELGDSAVYLCASSPQGNTEAFFGQGTRLTVV.

The CDR3 region has the DNA TGTGCCAGCAGTGGGACAACGGGAAACACCATATATTTT. It translates to CASSGTTGNTIYF. The chain is built from TRBV6-2 or TRBV6-3 and TRBJ1-3, with a weak D call TRBD1 (6 bases). The CDR3 sequence is 13 residues long. Germline loops: CDR1 MNHEY, CDR2 SVGEGT. Trimming cost V 5 bases and J 4 bases, with 9 bases left between them.

The gene calls are TRBV7-9 and TRBJ2-2, with D possibly matching TRBD2 (6 bases). This CDR3 spans 13 amino acids. CDR1 and CDR2 (germline): SEHNR, FQNEAQ (reference sequence). V lost 8 bases and J lost 1, with 8 bases in between. CDR3 amino acids: CASAGGNTGELFF. In nucleotides, the CDR3 is TGTGCCAGCGCCGGGGGGAACACCGGGGAGCTGTTTTTT.